Detailed here is one T cell receptor beta chain. Its antigen is still unknown. This may be a read error: a much more frequent sequence differs by one nucleotide. This entry belongs to a study of blood T cells in healthy people across ages (dated by TCRdb to about 2015). In the study overall: In model experiments, roughly one uniquely barcoded TCR beta cDNA molecule per two T cells was captured by template switching. Age-related changes in TCR beta repertoire diversity were measured in the study by deep sequencing normalized with unique cDNA molecular identifiers. The donors were split into four age groups: young (average 16 years), middle-aged (roughly 42), aged (approximately 60) and long-lived (more than 80). To avoid experimental bias, donors of different ages were spread randomly across the sequencing lanes. The study analyzed two additional independent replicas of 1 million unique cDNA reads from the same blood draw for two donors, one aged 18 to 29 and one aged 80 or older.

Systemically healthy Caucasian individuals from Russia, roughly 40 in total and aged roughly 6 to 95 years, were included as donors. Each donor gave ten milliliters of peripheral blood, collected into EDTA-treated Vacutainer tubes. Ficoll-Paque density-gradient centrifugation was used to isolate PBMCs, with at least 6 million per sample. Trizol reagent was used to extract total RNA from the PBMCs, yielding at least 5 micrograms per sample. For every donor, an aliquot of PBMCs went through flow cytometry to measure the percentages of naive CD45RAhigh/CD27high T cells. The CDR3 runs 14 amino acids, cysteine and phenylalanine included. This entry keeps only the CDR3 DNA: 42 bases, framed from base 1. In the germline V gene, CDR1 corresponds to SGHTA and CDR2 to FQGNSA. What the authors observed across the whole study: The percentage of naive T cells measured by flow cytometry correlated strongly with observed TCR beta diversity. Observed TCR beta diversity per million T cells fell roughly linearly with age, and a significant reduction was already apparent by age about 36. Donor CMV infection status was unknown, potentially confounding age-related changes in expanded clonotypes. Bulk unsorted PBMC profiling prevented conclusive comparison of naive and antigen-experienced compartments. Compared with the aged group, the long-lived group had more naive CD4+ T cells, fewer expanded clones and increased TCR diversity, suggesting age selection. Estimates of total diversity from one million sequenced T cells were regarded as lower bounds and underestimates.

Libraries were constructed by 5' RACE. For sequencing, an Illumina HiSeq 2500 was employed. The second PCR ran for roughly 6 to 11 cycles and used a J-beta primer mix along with a sample-barcoded 5' primer. A template-switch 5' adaptor carrying 12 random nucleotides introduced a unique molecular identifier onto each TCR beta cDNA molecule. At least 2.5 million CDR3-containing paired-end reads were obtained from each sample. The Mint cDNA synthesis kit, primed by a TRBC-specific oligonucleotide, was used to synthesize first-strand cDNA from all RNA. After uracil-DNA glycosylase treatment, a first 18-cycle PCR used universal primers M1SS and BC2_uni_R on all cDNA. From the authors' description of their analysis: For normalization, 1 million high-quality reads were randomly selected from each sample, with every read carrying a distinct molecular identifier. Reads sharing molecular identifiers were discarded rather than binned into consensus sequences. MiTCR, with a Q25 quality threshold and the strictest error-elimination algorithm, was used for CDR3 identification, clonotype clustering and error correction. Lower-bound total TCR beta diversity was estimated with a nonparametric unseen species model using Euler transformation. Using fastp trimming at Q25 and MiXCR clonotype assembly, TCRdb reanalyzed the public sequencing data and kept in-frame beta chains. When rows share a CDR3 protein, they turn into one entry using the most common DNA and genes. TCRdb assigned the V and J calls; the authors' analysis was not used. The sample table records hundreds of thousands of distinct CDR3 sequences; 29% of these occur just once. In total, the top ten clones hold roughly a sixth of the sample.

The sequence was obtained from a woman over 75 in good health. Rearrangement joined TRBV7-2 to TRBJ1-5, with TRBD1 as a weak D call on 7 bases. The J call may be in error: the DNA end matches TRBJ2-3 better. Sequencing used blood. CDR3 sequence: CASSSGGRNQPQYF. The bases read TGTGCCAGCAGCTCAGGGGGGAGGAATCAGCCCCAGTATTTT.